The 2 T cell receptor beta chains below come from one sample, sequenced in a study of blood T cell repertoires in COVID-19. Sequencing was performed with immunoSEQ multiplex PCR; in TCRdb, only in-frame clones are kept and a portion is missing. This sample has a few hundred thousand clones, with about nine tenths found just once. The sample taken for sequencing was PBMCs or T cells enriched from blood (not recorded which). Every receptor here comes from a woman aged 18-29 years who had recovered from COVID-19.

The chain couples TRBV19 to TRBJ2-7; 12 nucleotides agree with TRBD2. The CDR3 contains 15 residues. Germline-derived CDR1 and CDR2 are LNHDA and SQIVND (reference sequence). The V gene end was trimmed by 5 bases and the J gene end by 2 bases; junction bases not matched to a gene: 4. Written as DNA, the CDR3 is TGTGCCAGTAGTTCCGGACTAGCGGGGACCTACGAGCAGTACTTC. This translates into CASSSGLAGTYEQYF.

V gene TRBV11-2 combines with J gene TRBJ2-3; TRBD2 might be the D (7 bases). Germline CDR1 is SGHAT and CDR2 is FQNNGV. This CDR3 is built from 17 residues. V dropped 3 bases and J dropped 5 bases, with 21 bases sitting between them. The CDR3 loop is CASSFEVGRGAQDTQYF. DNA for the CDR3: TGTGCCAGCAGCTTCGAGGTGGGTCGGGGGGCGCAAGATACGCAGTATTTT.